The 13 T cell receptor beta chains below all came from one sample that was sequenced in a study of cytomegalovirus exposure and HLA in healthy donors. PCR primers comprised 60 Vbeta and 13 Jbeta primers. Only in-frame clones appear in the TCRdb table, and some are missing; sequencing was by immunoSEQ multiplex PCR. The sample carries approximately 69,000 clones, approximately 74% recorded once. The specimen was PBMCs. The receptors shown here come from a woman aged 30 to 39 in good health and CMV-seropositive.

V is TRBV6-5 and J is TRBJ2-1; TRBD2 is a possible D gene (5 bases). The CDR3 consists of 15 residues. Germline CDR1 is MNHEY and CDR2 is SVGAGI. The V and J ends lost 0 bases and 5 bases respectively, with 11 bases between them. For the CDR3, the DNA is TGTGCCAGCAGTTACTCTCAGCGGAGAAACAATGAGCAGTTCTTC. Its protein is CASSYSQRRNNEQFF.

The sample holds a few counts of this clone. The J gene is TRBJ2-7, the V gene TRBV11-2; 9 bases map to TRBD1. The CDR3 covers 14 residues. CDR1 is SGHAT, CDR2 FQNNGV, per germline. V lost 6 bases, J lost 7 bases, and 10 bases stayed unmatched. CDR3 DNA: TGTGCCAGCAGAAGGGGGACAGGGATAAGGGAGCAGTACTTC. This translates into CASRRGTGIREQYF.

The CDR3 nucleotides read TGCGCCAGCAGCCTCCAAGGTGGTCGGGGAGGGCGGTCCGGGGAGCTGTTTTTT. Translating it yields CASSLQGGRGGRSGELFF. V usage is TRBV5-1 and J usage is TRBJ2-2, with TRBD2 matching over 7 bases. Germline V gene sequence: CDR1 SGHRS, CDR2 YFSETQ. The junction had 18 bases not matched to a gene; V was cut back by 4 bases and J by 6 bases. The CDR3 spans 18 residues.

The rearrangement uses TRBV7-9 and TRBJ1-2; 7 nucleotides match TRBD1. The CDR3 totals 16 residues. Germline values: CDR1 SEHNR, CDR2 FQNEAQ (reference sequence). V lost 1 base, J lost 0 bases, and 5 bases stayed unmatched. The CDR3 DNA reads TGTGCCAGCAGCTTAGGGGGCAGGGGGGCTAACTATGGCTACACCTTC. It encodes CASSLGGRGANYGYTF.

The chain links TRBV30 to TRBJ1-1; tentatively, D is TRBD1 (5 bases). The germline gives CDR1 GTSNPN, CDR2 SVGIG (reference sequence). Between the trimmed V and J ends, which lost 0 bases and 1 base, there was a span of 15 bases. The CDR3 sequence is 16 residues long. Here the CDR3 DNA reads TGTGCCTGGAGTGTAGGGGAGGACGGCAGGAACACTGAAGCTTTCTTT. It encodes CAWSVGEDGRNTEAFF.

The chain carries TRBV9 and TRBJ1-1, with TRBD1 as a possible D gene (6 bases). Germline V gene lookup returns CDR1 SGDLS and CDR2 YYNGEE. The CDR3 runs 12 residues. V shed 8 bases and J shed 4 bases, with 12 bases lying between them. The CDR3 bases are TGTGCCAGTGGGGGGGCGGGCACTGAAGCTTTCTTT. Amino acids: CASGGAGTEAFF.

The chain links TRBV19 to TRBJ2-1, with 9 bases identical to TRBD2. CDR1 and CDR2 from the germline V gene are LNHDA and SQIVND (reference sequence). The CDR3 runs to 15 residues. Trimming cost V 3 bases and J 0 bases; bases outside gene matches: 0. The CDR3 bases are TGTGCCAGTAGTATTAGCGGGAGCTCCTACAATGAGCAGTTCTTC. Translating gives CASSISGSSYNEQFF.

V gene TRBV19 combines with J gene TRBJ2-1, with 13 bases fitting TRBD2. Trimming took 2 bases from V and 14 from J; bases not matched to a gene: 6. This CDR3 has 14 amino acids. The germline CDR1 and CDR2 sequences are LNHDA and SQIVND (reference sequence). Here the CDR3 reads CASSIRTSGSGEFF. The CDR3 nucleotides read TGTGCCAGTAGTATAAGGACTAGCGGGAGTGGTGAGTTCTTC.

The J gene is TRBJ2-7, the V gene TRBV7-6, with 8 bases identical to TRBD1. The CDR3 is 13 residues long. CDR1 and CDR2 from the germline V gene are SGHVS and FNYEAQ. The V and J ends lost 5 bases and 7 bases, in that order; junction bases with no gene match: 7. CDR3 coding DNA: TGTGCCAGCAGCCCGGACAGGGTTGGAGAGCAGTACTTC. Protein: CASSPDRVGEQYF.

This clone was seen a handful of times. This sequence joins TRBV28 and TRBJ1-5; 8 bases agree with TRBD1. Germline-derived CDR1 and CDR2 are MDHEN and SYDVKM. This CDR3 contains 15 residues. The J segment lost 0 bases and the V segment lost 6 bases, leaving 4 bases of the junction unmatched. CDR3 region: CASSRTGYSNQPQHF. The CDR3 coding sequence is TGTGCCAGCAGCCGGACAGGGTATAGCAATCAGCCCCAGCATTTT.

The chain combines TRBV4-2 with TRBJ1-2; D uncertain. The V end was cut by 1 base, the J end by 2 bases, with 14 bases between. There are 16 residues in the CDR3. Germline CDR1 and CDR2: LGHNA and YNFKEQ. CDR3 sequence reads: CASSQATTQINYGYTF. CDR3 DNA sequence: TGTGCCAGCAGCCAAGCGACTACGCAGATAAACTATGGCTACACCTTC.

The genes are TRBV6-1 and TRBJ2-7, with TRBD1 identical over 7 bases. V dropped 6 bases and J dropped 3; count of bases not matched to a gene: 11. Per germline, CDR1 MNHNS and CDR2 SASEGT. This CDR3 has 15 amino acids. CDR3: CASSDGTAGNYEQYF. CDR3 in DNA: TGTGCCAGCAGCGATGGGACAGCTGGGAACTACGAGCAGTACTTC.

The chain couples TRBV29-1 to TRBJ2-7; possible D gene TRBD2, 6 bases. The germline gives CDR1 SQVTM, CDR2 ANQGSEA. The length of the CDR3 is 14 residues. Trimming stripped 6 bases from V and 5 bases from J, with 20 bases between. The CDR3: CSVGVGTRFNEQYF. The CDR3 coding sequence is TGCAGCGTGGGGGTGGGGACTCGATTTAACGAGCAGTACTTC.